A single sample is the source of the 21 T cell receptor beta chains below, sequenced in a study of OX40 agonist ivuxolimab in advanced cancers. Library preparation employed the immunoSEQ multiplex PCR assay. TCRdb re-hosts the immuneACCESS table, in-frame sequences only. Its copies lack some clones; in the studies checked, an unresolved V gene accounts for under half of them, and the cause for the rest is not known. The sample table records 25,000 to 30,000 clones; almost 80% of these occur just once. The ten largest clones add up to approximately 12% of the sample. Sequenced material: CD4+ or CD8+ T cells sorted from blood, taken in a trial of the OX40 agonist ivuxolimab. These receptors all stem from an adult with an advanced solid tumor such as melanoma, head and neck, liver or kidney cancer.

V usage is TRBV4-1 and J usage is TRBJ1-2; D is possibly TRBD1 (5 bases). Trimming removed 3 bases from V and 8 bases from J, with 19 bases in between. The CDR3 spans 15 residues. CDR1 MGHRA and CDR2 YSYEKL come from the germline V gene. CDR3 amino acids: CASSQIVQDSKGYTF. CDR3 nucleotides: TGCGCCAGCAGCCAGATCGTACAGGATTCGAAGGGCTACACCTTC.

This chain uses TRBV9 with TRBJ2-7; D is tentatively TRBD1 or TRBD2 (5 bases each). The germline gives CDR1 SGDLS, CDR2 YYNGEE. The CDR3 is made up of 15 amino acids. Trimming removed 4 bases from V and 5 bases from J, with 19 bases in between. This CDR3 reads CASSKPGAPWDEQYF. As DNA, the CDR3 is TGTGCCAGCAGCAAGCCCGGGGCCCCGTGGGACGAGCAGTACTTC.

The chain is built from TRBV7-8 and TRBJ1-1, with TRBD1 as a possible D gene (6 bases). V lost 5 bases to trimming and J lost 6 bases, with 22 bases between them. The CDR3 sequence is 16 residues long. Germline CDR1 SGHVS, CDR2 FQNEAQ. The CDR3 reads CASSPRDILLSPEAFF. CDR3 nucleotide sequence: TGTGCCAGCAGCCCCCGGGACATCCTTTTATCGCCTGAAGCTTTCTTT.

The chain joins TRBV6-6 to TRBJ1-2; a possible D gene is TRBD1 (5 bases). CDR3 length: 14 amino acids. The V and J ends lost 2 bases and 4 bases respectively, with 11 bases between them. CDR1 and CDR2 (germline): MNHNY, SVGAGI (reference sequence). CDR3: CASSYGRDVYGYTF. In DNA, the CDR3 is TGTGCCAGCAGTTACGGACGGGACGTCTATGGCTACACCTTC.

This clone counts as medium-sized (0.01 to 0.1%). The chain carries TRBV6-5 and TRBJ1-2, with no clear D. Trimming stripped 0 bases from V and 4 bases from J, with 9 bases between. Germline V gives CDR1 MNHEY, CDR2 SVGAGI. The CDR3 consists of 14 residues. CDR3 coding DNA: TGTGCCAGCAGTTACTCTACGGACCTCTATGGCTACACCTTC. It is translated as CASSYSTDLYGYTF.

The genes are TRBV7-6 and TRBJ1-3, with no clear D. Trimming removed 5 bases at V and 0 bases at J, with 8 bases between. The CDR3 contains 14 residues. Germline CDR1 reads SGHVS; CDR2 reads FNYEAQ. This CDR3 reads CASSVGHSGNTIYF. CDR3 coding DNA: TGTGCCAGCAGCGTAGGCCACTCTGGAAACACCATATATTTT. The entire variable domain, with the rest obtained from reference TRBV7-6 and TRBJ1-3, is as follows: GAGVSQSPRYKVTKRGQDVALRCDPISGHVSLYWYRQALGQGPEFLTYFNYEAQQDKSGLPNDRFSAERPEGSISTLTIQRTEQRDSAMYRCASSVGHSGNTIYFGEGSWLTVV.

This clone was detected only a few times. This chain links TRBV5-4 with TRBJ2-3, with a weak D call TRBD2 (6 bases). Trimming left V 0 bases short and J 0 bases short, with 14 bases between. The length of the CDR3 is 17 residues. Germline V gives CDR1 SGHNT, CDR2 YYREEE (reference sequence). The CDR3 region has the DNA TGTGCCAGCAGCTTGGCACTTTTGCGGGGTAGCACAGATACGCAGTATTTT. It codes for CASSLALLRGSTDTQYF.

The chain recombines TRBV21-1 with TRBJ1-2; the table's D call, TRBD1, has no DNA check behind it. TRBV21-1 constitutes a pseudogene. The CDR3 sequence is 13 residues long. The CDR3 nucleotides are TGTGCCAGCACCCACAGGGTTTTGAGGGGCTACACCTTC. Protein product: CASTHRVLRGYTF.

This clone was observed a single time. The same CDR3 also results from other DNA sequences found in this sample. The rearrangement uses TRBV5-1 and TRBJ1-1, with 7 bases aligning to TRBD1. This CDR3 is 14 amino acids long. The ends lost 2 bases at V and 0 bases at J; junction bases unmatched: 1. Germline CDR1 reads SGHRS; CDR2 reads YFSETQ. DNA for the CDR3: TGCGCCAGCAGCTTCAGGGGGGTGAACACTGAAGCTTTCTTT. This gives the protein CASSFRGVNTEAFF.

The rearrangement joins TRBV18 to TRBJ1-1, with D unclear. V was cut by 4 bases and J by 1 base, with 13 bases left in between. The CDR3 runs to 15 residues. The germline V gene encodes CDR1 KGHSH and CDR2 LQKENI. CDR3: CASSRLFDENTEAFF. In DNA form, the CDR3 reads TGTGCCAGCTCACGGTTGTTCGATGAGAACACTGAAGCTTTCTTT.

This clone was counted a few times. The rearrangement joins TRBV7-8 to TRBJ1-5; 7 bases are a match to TRBD1. Germline V gene lookup returns CDR1 SGHVS and CDR2 FQNEAQ. The CDR3 runs 16 residues. Trimming took 0 bases from V and 6 from J; bases not matched to a gene: 8. CDR3 loop: CASSLADTGAPQPQHF. The CDR3 region has the DNA TGTGCCAGCAGCTTAGCGGATACAGGGGCTCCTCAGCCCCAGCATTTT.

This clone was seen only a few times. J is TRBJ1-1 and V is TRBV4-1; D is possibly TRBD1 (6 bases). The V end lost 3 bases, the J end lost 0 bases, and 11 bases lay between the germline ends. This CDR3 is 15 amino acids long. Germline lookup yields CDR1 MGHRA and CDR2 YSYEKL. The CDR3, as DNA: TGCGCCAGCAGCCAGCGGACAGTCTTGAACACTGAAGCTTTCTTT. Protein: CASSQRTVLNTEAFF.

The chain couples TRBV19 to TRBJ2-7; 13 nucleotides align to TRBD2. The CDR3 consists of 15 residues. The germline gives CDR1 LNHDA, CDR2 SQIVND (reference sequence). V lost 6 bases, J lost 2 bases, and 4 bases stayed unmatched. As DNA, the CDR3 is TGTGCCAGTAGGCCGACTAGCGGGGGGACCTACGAGCAGTACTTC. It specifies CASRPTSGGTYEQYF.

The chain joins TRBV19 to TRBJ1-1; D is possibly TRBD1 (5 bases). From germline, CDR1 is LNHDA and CDR2 SQIVND (reference sequence). This CDR3 region has 15 residues. V was cut by 6 bases and J by 3 bases, with 17 bases left in between. The DNA for the CDR3 is TGTGCCAGTAGAAAGGGACCCATCCCGGACACTGAAGCTTTCTTT. Protein sequence: CASRKGPIPDTEAFF.

The genes are TRBV7-7 and TRBJ1-2, with D unclear. V lost 6 bases and J 4 bases, leaving 9 bases between the germline ends. There are 12 residues in the CDR3. Germline CDR1 SSHAT, CDR2 FNYEAQ (reference sequence). The CDR3 reads CASSEIRYGYTF. The CDR3 DNA is TGTGCCAGCAGTGAAATTCGCTATGGCTACACCTTC.

J is TRBJ1-2 and V is TRBV29-1; TRBD1 might be the D (5 bases). In germline, CDR1 is SQVTM, CDR2 ANQGSEA. V lost 0 bases, J lost 8 bases, and 16 bases lay in between. The CDR3 totals 14 residues. The CDR3 spells CSVEDRGRPWGYTF. CDR3 DNA sequence: TGCAGCGTTGAAGATCGGGGCAGGCCCTGGGGCTACACCTTC.

CDR3 loop: CASGSVTDYGYTF. Written as DNA, the CDR3 is TGTGCTAGTGGTTCCGTGACAGACTATGGCTACACCTTC. The chain links TRBV12-5 to TRBJ1-2; a weak D match, TRBD1 (5 bases). The V gene lost 4 bases and the J gene lost 3 bases, with 9 bases spanning the gap. This CDR3 is built from 13 residues. Germline assignment: CDR1 LGHNT and CDR2 FRNRAP.

The V gene is TRBV19, the J gene TRBJ2-7, with 11 nucleotides matching TRBD1. Per germline, CDR1 LNHDA and CDR2 SQIVND (reference sequence). V lost 2 bases to trimming and J lost 2 bases; unmatched junction nucleotides: 2. The CDR3 is 15 residues long. Here the CDR3 reads CASSIRDRGTYEQYF. In DNA form, the CDR3 reads TGTGCCAGTAGTATAAGGGACAGGGGGACCTACGAGCAGTACTTC. The complete variable domain, with remaining parts taken from reference TRBV19 and TRBJ2-7, reads DGGITQSPKYLFRKEGQNVTLSCEQNLNHDAMYWYRQDPGQGLRLIYYSQIVNDFQKGDIAEGYSVSREKKESFPLTVTSAQKNPTAFYLCASSIRDRGTYEQYFGPGTRLTVT.

The V call is TRBV7-9, the J call TRBJ2-3; 7 nucleotides agree with TRBD1. The germline CDR1 and CDR2 sequences are SEHNR and FQNEAQ (reference sequence). The CDR3 runs 14 residues. V lost 2 bases to trimming and J lost 4 bases; unmatched junction nucleotides: 3. CDR3 loop: CASSLRQGPDTQYF. For the CDR3, the DNA is TGTGCCAGCAGCTTACGACAGGGACCAGATACGCAGTATTTT.

The gene calls are TRBV6-1 and TRBJ1-5; D gene ambiguous. The CDR3 extends over 15 amino acids. The germline V and J ends were trimmed by 7 bases and 0 bases, with 13 bases remaining between them. Germline V gene lookup returns CDR1 MNHNS and CDR2 SASEGT. The CDR3 loop is CASKSRGYSNQPQHF. The CDR3 coding sequence is TGTGCCAGCAAATCCCGGGGATATAGCAATCAGCCCCAGCATTTT.

This clone was seen a handful of times. V is TRBV2 and J is TRBJ2-7; TRBD2 might be the D (6 bases). The CDR3 extends over 14 amino acids. Germline CDR1 SNHLY, CDR2 FYNNEI. V gave up 3 bases and J gave up 4 bases, with 13 bases separating them. The CDR3 spells CASSEEGWGYEQYF. For the CDR3, the DNA is TGTGCCAGCAGTGAGGAGGGTTGGGGTTACGAGCAGTACTTC.